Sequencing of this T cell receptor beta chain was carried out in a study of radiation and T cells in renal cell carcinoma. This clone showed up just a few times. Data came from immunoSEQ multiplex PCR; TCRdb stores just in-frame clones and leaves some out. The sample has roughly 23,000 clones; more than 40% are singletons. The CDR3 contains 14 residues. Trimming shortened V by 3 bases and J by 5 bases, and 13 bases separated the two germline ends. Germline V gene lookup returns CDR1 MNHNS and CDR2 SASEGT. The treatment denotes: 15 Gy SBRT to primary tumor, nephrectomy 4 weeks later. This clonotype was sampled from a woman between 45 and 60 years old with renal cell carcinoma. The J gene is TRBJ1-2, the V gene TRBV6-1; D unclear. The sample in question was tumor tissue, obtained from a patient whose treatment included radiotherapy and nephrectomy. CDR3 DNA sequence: TGTGCCAGCAGTGACTCGTACAGTCGATATGGCTACACCTTC. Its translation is CASSDSYSRYGYTF.